These 11 T cell receptor beta chains were all obtained from the same sample, sequenced in a study of spatial heterogeneity in lung cancer. The time point denotes: sample taken at primary tumor resection. Unsorted whole RNA samples from tumor, nontumor lung or frozen PBMC were sequenced. MiXCR was run by TCRdb on the 5' RACE reads, yielding one entry per CDR3 protein. The table includes around 74,000 distinct CDR3 sequences, 10% to 15% detected once. The sequenced sample was PBMCs, obtained at surgery. The receptors here all came from a male donor with early-stage non-small cell lung cancer.

This clonotype is labeled as medium-sized (0.01 to 0.1%). J is TRBJ2-7 and V is TRBV29-1; no clear D. Germline loops: CDR1 SQVTM, CDR2 ANQGSEA. V shed 4 bases and J shed 1 base, with 8 bases lying between them. The CDR3 contains 12 residues. The CDR3 DNA reads TGCAGCGTTGGTCTGAAGTCCTACGAGCAGTACTTC. Protein product: CSVGLKSYEQYF.

This clonotype was picked up many times. The gene calls are TRBV6-2 or TRBV6-3 and TRBJ1-5, with D unclear. The germline V gene encodes CDR1 MNHEY and CDR2 SVGEGT. V dropped 2 bases and J dropped 1 base, with 6 bases sitting between them. The CDR3 is 14 residues long. DNA for the CDR3: TGTGCCAGCAGTTACGCGGGGAGCAATCAGCCCCAGCATTTT. This sequence encodes CASSYAGSNQPQHF.

J is TRBJ1-5 and V is TRBV4-2; no firm D call. There are 16 residues in the CDR3. Germline CDR1 reads LGHNA; CDR2 reads YNFKEQ. V lost 1 base and J 7 bases, leaving 17 bases between the germline ends. Here the CDR3 reads CASSQAKMEGSQPQHF. The CDR3 DNA reads as TGTGCCAGCAGCCAAGCGAAGATGGAGGGTAGCCAGCCCCAGCATTTT.

This clonotype showed up just a few times. The V gene is TRBV19, the J gene TRBJ2-7; perhaps TRBD2 as D (6 bases). The V and J ends lost 4 bases and 1 base respectively, with 11 bases between them. The CDR3 extends over 14 amino acids. Germline CDR1 and CDR2: LNHDA and SQIVND (reference sequence). The CDR3 bases are TGTGCCAGTAGTACCCAGGGAGGTTCCTACGAGCAGTACTTC. It translates to CASSTQGGSYEQYF.

This clonotype appeared a single time. CDR3 in amino acids: CASSLVAGPTDTQYF. The CDR3 DNA reads as TGTGCCAGCAGCTTAGTGGCGGGGCCCACAGATACGCAGTATTTT. The chain joins TRBV11-2 to TRBJ2-3, with D possibly matching TRBD2 (6 bases). Germline CDR1 is SGHAT and CDR2 is FQNNGV. V shed 1 base and J shed 2 bases, with 10 bases lying between them. The CDR3 contains 15 residues. Together with reference TRBV11-2 and TRBJ2-3, the CDR3 gives the full variable domain: EAGVAQSPRYKIIEKRQSVAFWCNPISGHATLYWYQQILGQGPKLLIQFQNNGVVDDSQLPKDRFSAERLKGVDSTLKIQPAKLEDSAVYLCASSLVAGPTDTQYFGPGTRLTVL.

This clonotype was detected a few times. The CDR3 is CASSPLSNQPQHF. DNA of the CDR3: TGTGCCAGCTCACCCCTAAGCAATCAGCCCCAGCATTTT. The chain couples TRBV18 to TRBJ1-5; no clear D. Germline V gives CDR1 KGHSH, CDR2 LQKENI. V was shortened by 3 bases and J by 1 base, with 4 bases between the two germline ends. This CDR3 region has 13 residues.

The sample holds many counts of this clonotype. Germline and junction disagree at one end, which may indicate a read error. The J gene is TRBJ1-5, the V gene TRBV7-9; a possible D gene is TRBD1 (5 bases). There are 15 residues in the CDR3. From germline, CDR1 is SEHNR and CDR2 FQNEAQ (reference sequence). CDR3 protein: CASSLALGDNQPQHF. Written as DNA, the CDR3 is TGTGCCAGCAGCCTAGCTCTGGGGGACAATCAGCCCCAGCATTTT.

This clonotype was picked up a small number of times. V usage is TRBV7-8 and J usage is TRBJ2-1; a weak D match, TRBD1 (6 bases). Trimming shortened V by 1 base and J by 4 bases, and 11 bases separated the two germline ends. The CDR3 loop spans 15 amino acids. Looked up from germline, CDR1 is SGHVS and CDR2 is FQNEAQ. CDR3: CASSLGGHEYNEQFF. In DNA form, the CDR3 reads TGTGCCAGCAGCTTAGGGGGGCACGAATACAATGAGCAGTTCTTC.

This clonotype appeared many times. V is TRBV2 and J is TRBJ2-7; D unresolved. The length of the CDR3 is 12 residues. Per the germline V gene, CDR1 is SNHLY and CDR2 is FYNNEI. Trimming left V 5 bases short and J 7 bases short, with 12 bases between. The CDR3 sequence is CASSRVPLEQYF. CDR3 coding DNA: TGTGCCAGCAGTCGAGTCCCGCTGGAGCAGTACTTC.

This clonotype came up many times. The gene calls are TRBV7-8 and TRBJ2-7; D unclear. The V end lost 6 bases, the J end lost 0 bases, and 18 bases lay between the germline ends. CDR3 length equals 16 residues. Germline V gives CDR1 SGHVS, CDR2 FQNEAQ. CDR3 nucleotide sequence: TGTGCCAGCAGTCCACCCCTAAGGGTCAGCTCCTACGAGCAGTACTTC. This gives the protein CASSPPLRVSSYEQYF.

This clonotype was found a few times. This sequence joins TRBV27 and TRBJ2-7, with a possible D match to TRBD1 (8 bases). V gave up 8 bases and J gave up 4 bases, with 15 bases separating them. This CDR3 contains 13 residues. CDR1 is MNHEY and CDR2 is SMNVEV in the germline V gene (reference sequence). The CDR3 DNA follows: TGTGCCAGCGGGAACAGGGGGGGGTACGAGCAGTACTTC. This translates into CASGNRGGYEQYF.